Detailed here is one T cell receptor (beta chain). The antigen remains undetermined. The data were obtained in a study of CD8 T cells in Susac syndrome. V shed 2 bases and J 7 bases; nucleotides not matched to a gene: 3. CDR3 length equals 14 residues. The germline gives CDR1 SGHRS, CDR2 YFSETQ. RNA totalling about 0.45 to 1 ug underwent reverse transcription with random hexamers. Amplification of TCR beta CDR3 across 54 Vbeta and 13 Jbeta was performed with immunoSEQ multiplex PCR. TCRdb passed the immunoSEQ multiplex PCR reads through MiXCR, listing each CDR3 protein once. Here the sample spans 150,000 to 200,000 distinct CDR3 sequences, over 75% being singletons. FACS enriched CD8+ TEMRA cells, while bulk CD8+ and CD4+ were negatively isolated. Study-wide results and caveats: The study recognized that its TCR sequencing and HLA analysis covered a relatively small number of individuals.

The sequencing input was CD4+ T cells from PBMCs. This sequence originates from a human donor with Susac syndrome. The chain joins TRBV5-1 to TRBJ1-6, with 7 bases that match TRBD1. CDR3 bases: TGCGCCAGCAGCTTCGGACAGGCCAATTCACCCCTCCACTTT. It codes for CASSFGQANSPLHF.